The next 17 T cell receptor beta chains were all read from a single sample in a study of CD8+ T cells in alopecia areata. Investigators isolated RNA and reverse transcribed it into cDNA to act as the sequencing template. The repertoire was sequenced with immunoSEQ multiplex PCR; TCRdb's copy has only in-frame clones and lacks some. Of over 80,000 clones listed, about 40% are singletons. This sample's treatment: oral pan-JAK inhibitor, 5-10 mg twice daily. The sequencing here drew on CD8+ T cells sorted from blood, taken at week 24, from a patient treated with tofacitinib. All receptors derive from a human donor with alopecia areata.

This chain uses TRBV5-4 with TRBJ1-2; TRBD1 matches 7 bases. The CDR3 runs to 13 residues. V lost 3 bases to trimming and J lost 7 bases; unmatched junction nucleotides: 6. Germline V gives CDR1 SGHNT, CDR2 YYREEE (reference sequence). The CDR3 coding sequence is TGTGCCAGCAGCTATACAGGGGAAGTTGGCTACACCTTC. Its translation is CASSYTGEVGYTF. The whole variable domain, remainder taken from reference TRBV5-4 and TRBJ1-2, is ETGVTQSPTHLIKTRGQQVTLRCSSQSGHNTVSWYQQALGQGPQFIFQYYREEENGRGNFPPRFSGLQFPNYSSELNVNALELDDSALYLCASSYTGEVGYTFGSGTRLTVV.

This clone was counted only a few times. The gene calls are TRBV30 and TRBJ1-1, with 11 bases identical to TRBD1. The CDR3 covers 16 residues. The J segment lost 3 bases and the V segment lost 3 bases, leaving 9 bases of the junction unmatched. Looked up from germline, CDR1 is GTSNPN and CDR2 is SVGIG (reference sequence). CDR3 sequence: CAWRPDRGRPDTEAFF. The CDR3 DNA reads TGTGCCTGGAGGCCGGACAGGGGGCGCCCCGACACTGAAGCTTTCTTT. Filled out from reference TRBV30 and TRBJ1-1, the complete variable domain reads SQTIHQWPATLVQPVGSPLSLECTVEGTSNPNLYWYRQAAGRGLQLLFYSVGIGQISSEVPQNLSASRPQDRQFILSSKKLLLSDSGFYLCAWRPDRGRPDTEAFFGQGTRLTVV.

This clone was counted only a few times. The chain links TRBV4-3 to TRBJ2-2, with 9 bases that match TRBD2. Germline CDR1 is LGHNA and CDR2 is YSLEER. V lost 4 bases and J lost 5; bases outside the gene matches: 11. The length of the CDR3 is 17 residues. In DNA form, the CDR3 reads TGCGCCAGCAGCCCCAAAAGGCCTAGCGGGATAACCGGGGAGCTGTTTTTT. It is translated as CASSPKRPSGITGELFF.

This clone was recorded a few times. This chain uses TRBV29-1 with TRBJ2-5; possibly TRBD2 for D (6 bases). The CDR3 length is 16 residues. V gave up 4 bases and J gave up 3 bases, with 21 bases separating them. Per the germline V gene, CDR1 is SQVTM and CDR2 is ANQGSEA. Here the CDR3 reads CSVVPIGRQTKETQYF. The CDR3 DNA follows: TGCAGCGTTGTCCCAATCGGGAGACAAACCAAAGAGACCCAGTACTTC.

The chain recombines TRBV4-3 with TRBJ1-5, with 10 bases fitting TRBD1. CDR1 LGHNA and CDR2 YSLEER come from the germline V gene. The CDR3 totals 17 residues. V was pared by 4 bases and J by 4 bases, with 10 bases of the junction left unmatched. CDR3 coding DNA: TGCGCCAGCAGCCCAGGGCGGGGACAGGGGATTAATCAGCCCCAGCATTTT. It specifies CASSPGRGQGINQPQHF.

Here the CDR3 DNA reads TGTGCCAGCTCAGGAAACAGGTCGGTCTATGGCTACACCTTC. Its translation: CASSGNRSVYGYTF. V and J are TRBV18 and TRBJ1-2, with D perhaps TRBD1 (5 bases). CDR1 is KGHSH, CDR2 LQKENI, per germline. The CDR3 is made up of 14 amino acids. V was clipped by 5 bases and J by 4 bases, with 14 bases between them.

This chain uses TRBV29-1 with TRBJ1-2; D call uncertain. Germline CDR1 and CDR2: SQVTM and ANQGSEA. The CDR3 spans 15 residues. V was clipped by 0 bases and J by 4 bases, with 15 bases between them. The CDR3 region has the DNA TGCAGCGTTGAAGATTTCACGGGCGGAGGCTATGGCTACACCTTC. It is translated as CSVEDFTGGGYGYTF.

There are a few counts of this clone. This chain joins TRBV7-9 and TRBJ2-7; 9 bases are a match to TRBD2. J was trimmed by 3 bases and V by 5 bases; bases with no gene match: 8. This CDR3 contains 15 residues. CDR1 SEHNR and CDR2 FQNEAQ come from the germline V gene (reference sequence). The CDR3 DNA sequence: TGTGCCAGCAGCCAGGCTAGCGGGACGTACTACGAGCAGTACTTC. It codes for CASSQASGTYYEQYF.

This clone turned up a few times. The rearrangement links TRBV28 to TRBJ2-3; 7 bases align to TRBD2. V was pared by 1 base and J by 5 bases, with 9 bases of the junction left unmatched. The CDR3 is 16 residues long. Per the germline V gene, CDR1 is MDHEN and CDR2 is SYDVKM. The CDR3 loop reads CASSLFGSGDQDTQYF. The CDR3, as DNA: TGTGCCAGCAGTTTATTCGGGAGCGGGGATCAAGATACGCAGTATTTT. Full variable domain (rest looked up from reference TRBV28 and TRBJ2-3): DVKVTQSSRYLVKRTGEKVFLECVQDMDHENMFWYRQDPGLGLRLIYFSYDVKMKEKGDIPEGYSVSREKKERFSLILESASTNQTSMYLCASSLFGSGDQDTQYFGPGTRLTVL.

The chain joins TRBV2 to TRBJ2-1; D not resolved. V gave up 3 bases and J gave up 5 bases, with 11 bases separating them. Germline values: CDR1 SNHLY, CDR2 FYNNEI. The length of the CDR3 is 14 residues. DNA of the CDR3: TGTGCCAGCAGTGATTGGGGTAGCCACAATGAGCAGTTCTTC. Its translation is CASSDWGSHNEQFF.

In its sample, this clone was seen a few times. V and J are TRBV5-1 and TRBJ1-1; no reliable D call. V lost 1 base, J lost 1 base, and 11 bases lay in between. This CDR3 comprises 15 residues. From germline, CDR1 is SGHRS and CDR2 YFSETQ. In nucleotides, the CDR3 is TGCGCCAGCAGCTTGTACCTTGGACGGAACACTGAAGCTTTCTTT. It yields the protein CASSLYLGRNTEAFF.

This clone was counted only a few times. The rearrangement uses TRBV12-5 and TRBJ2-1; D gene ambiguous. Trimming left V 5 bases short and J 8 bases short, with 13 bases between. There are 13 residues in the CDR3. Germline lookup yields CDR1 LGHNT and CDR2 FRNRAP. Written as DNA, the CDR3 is TGTGCTAGTGGTCTGTACCGCTTGGATGAGCAGTTCTTC. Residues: CASGLYRLDEQFF.

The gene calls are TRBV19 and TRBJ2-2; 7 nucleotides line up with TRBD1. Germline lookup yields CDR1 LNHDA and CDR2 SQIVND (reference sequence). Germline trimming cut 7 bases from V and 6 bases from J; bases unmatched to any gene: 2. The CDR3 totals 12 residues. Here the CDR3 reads CASNTGAGELFF. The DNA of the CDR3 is TGTGCCAGTAACACAGGGGCCGGGGAGCTGTTTTTT.

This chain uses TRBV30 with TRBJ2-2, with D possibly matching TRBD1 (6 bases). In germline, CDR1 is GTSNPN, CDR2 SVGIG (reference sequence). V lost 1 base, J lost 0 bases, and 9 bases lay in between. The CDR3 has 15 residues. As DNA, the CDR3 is TGTGCCTGGAGTGGGGGGACAACGAACACCGGGGAGCTGTTTTTT. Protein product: CAWSGGTTNTGELFF.

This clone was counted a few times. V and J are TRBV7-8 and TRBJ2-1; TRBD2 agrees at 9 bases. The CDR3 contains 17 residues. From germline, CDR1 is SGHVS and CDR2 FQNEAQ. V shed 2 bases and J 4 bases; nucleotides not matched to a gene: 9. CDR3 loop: CASSLIGTSGLYNEQFF. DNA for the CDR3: TGTGCCAGCAGCTTAATTGGTACTAGCGGGTTATACAATGAGCAGTTCTTC.

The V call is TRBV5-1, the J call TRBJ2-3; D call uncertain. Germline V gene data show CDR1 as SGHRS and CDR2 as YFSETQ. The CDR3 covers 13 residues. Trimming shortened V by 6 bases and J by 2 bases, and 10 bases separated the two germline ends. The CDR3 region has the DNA TGCGCCAGCAAGGCAGACATCACAGATACGCAGTATTTT. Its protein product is CASKADITDTQYF.

CDR3 DNA sequence: TGCAGCGTTGAAGATCCTGAGCTAACCTACAATGAGCAGTTCTTC. It codes for CSVEDPELTYNEQFF. This chain connects TRBV29-1 to TRBJ2-1; D gene uncertain. Germline V gene sequence: CDR1 SQVTM, CDR2 ANQGSEA. The V and J ends lost 0 bases and 2 bases respectively, with 11 bases between them. The CDR3 loop spans 15 amino acids.